The present T cell receptor beta chain was sequenced within a study of cytomegalovirus exposure and HLA in healthy donors. The ends were cut back, 4 bases at V and 6 bases at J, with 13 bases in the middle. CDR3 length: 14 amino acids. Per the germline V gene, CDR1 is SGDLS and CDR2 is YYNGEE. Whole-study results and caveats: Most of the TCR beta V segments (in an earlier analysis) were productive either about 87% or about 30% of the time. An Asian-associated ancestry cluster reportedly showed fewer N-insertions than the approximately 670-donor mean in a later analysis.

Both 60 Vbeta primers and 13 Jbeta primers went into the PCR. The protocol was immunoSEQ multiplex PCR, while the TCRdb copy is restricted to in-frame clones and leaves out a portion. The sample lists some 150,000 clones, around 84% occurring once. A remark on this clone: What it binds is unknown.

The TCR originated in a woman in her 40s in good health and CMV-seropositive. Sequencing was done on a sample of PBMCs. The chain couples TRBV9 to TRBJ1-4, with D maybe TRBD1 (5 bases). In nucleotides, the CDR3 is TGTGCCAGCAGCCAGGCGGGACGCGATGAAAAACTGTTTTTT. Its protein product is CASSQAGRDEKLFF.